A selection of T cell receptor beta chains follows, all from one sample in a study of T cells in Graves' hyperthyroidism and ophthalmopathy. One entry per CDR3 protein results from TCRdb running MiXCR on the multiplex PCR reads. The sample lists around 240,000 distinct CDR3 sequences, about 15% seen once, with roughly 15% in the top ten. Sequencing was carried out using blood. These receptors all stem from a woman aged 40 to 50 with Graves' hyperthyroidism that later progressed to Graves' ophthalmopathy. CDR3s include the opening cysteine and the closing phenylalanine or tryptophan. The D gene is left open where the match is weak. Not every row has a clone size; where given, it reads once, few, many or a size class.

CDR3nt: TGTGCCAGTCGAAAGGGCACTGAAGCTTTCTTT
CDR3aa: CASRKGTEAFF
v_gene: TRBV19
j_gene: TRBJ1-1
abundance: few
d_gene: -

CDR3nt: TGCGCCAGCAGCTTGGCCGAGAATGCGCGGGGCTACACCTTC
CDR3aa: CASSLAENARGYTF
v_gene: TRBV5-1
j_gene: TRBJ1-2
abundance: -
d_gene: -

CDR3nt: TGCAGCGCGAAAATTTGGGCTAGCGGGGTCCTGGAGACCCAGTACTTC
CDR3aa: CSAKIWASGVLETQYF
v_gene: TRBV29-1
j_gene: TRBJ2-5
abundance: many
d_gene: TRBD2

CDR3nt: TGCAGCGTTGACGGGCTAGCGGGTAAAGAGACCCAGTACTTC
CDR3aa: CSVDGLAGKETQYF
v_gene: TRBV29-1
j_gene: TRBJ2-5
abundance: -
d_gene: TRBD2

CDR3nt: TGTGCCACCAGTGATTTACAGGGGGGAACAAGTGAGCAGTTCTTC
CDR3aa: CATSDLQGGTSEQFF
v_gene: TRBV24-1
j_gene: TRBJ2-1
abundance: -
d_gene: TRBD1

CDR3nt: TGTGCCAGCAGCTCTTCGGCCACAGGACAAGAAAAACTGTTTTTT
CDR3aa: CASSSSATGQEKLFF
v_gene: TRBV7-9
j_gene: TRBJ1-4
abundance: -
d_gene: -

CDR3nt: TGCGCCAGCAGCCAAGATGGCTCGGGGGCCACTGAAGCTTTCTTT
CDR3aa: CASSQDGSGATEAFF
v_gene: TRBV4-1
j_gene: TRBJ1-1
abundance: few
d_gene: -

CDR3nt: TGCGCCAGCAGGCAGGGATCTGGGGCCAACGTCCTGACTTTC
CDR3aa: CASRQGSGANVLTF
v_gene: TRBV5-1
j_gene: TRBJ2-6
abundance: many
d_gene: -

CDR3nt: TGTGCCCGCTCACGAGATAGCAATCAGCCCCAGCGTTTT
CDR3aa: CARSRDSNQPQRF
v_gene: TRBV18
j_gene: TRBJ1-5
abundance: -
d_gene: -

CDR3nt: TGTGCCACCAGTGATTTAGTGGGAGGGCCCCCAGATACGCAGTATTTT
CDR3aa: CATSDLVGGPPDTQYF
v_gene: TRBV24-1
j_gene: TRBJ2-3
abundance: -
d_gene: TRBD2

CDR3nt: TGTGCCAGCAGTTTATTTGGGGCCGGAAATGAGCAGTTCTTC
CDR3aa: CASSLFGAGNEQFF
v_gene: TRBV27
j_gene: TRBJ2-1
abundance: many
d_gene: -

CDR3nt: TGTGCCACCAGCGGAGAATTCGGGAACACTGAAGCTTTCTTT
CDR3aa: CATSGEFGNTEAFF
v_gene: TRBV15
j_gene: TRBJ1-1
abundance: many
d_gene: -

CDR3nt: TGTGCCAGCTCACCATGGCTGCGGAACACAGATACGCAGTATTTT
CDR3aa: CASSPWLRNTDTQYF
v_gene: TRBV18
j_gene: TRBJ2-3
abundance: many
d_gene: -

CDR3nt: TGTGCCAGCAGTTACGTCCAGGGGCACAGCCAAGAGACCCAGTACTTC
CDR3aa: CASSYVQGHSQETQYF
v_gene: TRBV6-5
j_gene: TRBJ2-5
abundance: many
d_gene: -

CDR3nt: TGCAGTGCCCCTCGGGGGAATAGGCACAGAGAGACCCAGTACTTC
CDR3aa: CSAPRGNRHRETQYF
v_gene: TRBV20-1
j_gene: TRBJ2-5
abundance: many
d_gene: -

CDR3nt: TGTGCCAGCAGTTTAACTACCGGGACTGCCTCCTACAATGAGCAGTTCTTC
CDR3aa: CASSLTTGTASYNEQFF
v_gene: TRBV12-3/TRBV12-4
j_gene: TRBJ2-1
abundance: many
d_gene: -

CDR3nt: TGTGCCAGCAGTGAAAACAGGGTGAAAAACGCTGAAGCTTTCTTT
CDR3aa: CASSENRVKNAEAFF
v_gene: TRBV6-1
j_gene: TRBJ1-1
abundance: few
d_gene: -

CDR3nt: TGTGCCAGCAGTAGAACGACTGGATTCACAGATGCGCAGTATTTT
CDR3aa: CASSRTTGFTDAQYF
v_gene: TRBV12-3/TRBV12-4
j_gene: TRBJ2-3
abundance: many
d_gene: -

CDR3nt: TGTGCCAGCAGAGGCGTTGGCGCTGAAGCTTTCTTT
CDR3aa: CASRGVGAEAFF
v_gene: TRBV27
j_gene: TRBJ1-1
abundance: -
d_gene: -

CDR3nt: TGTGCCAGCAGCTTAGGAACAGGGACCGGGGAGCTGTTTTTT
CDR3aa: CASSLGTGTGELFF
v_gene: TRBV7-2
j_gene: TRBJ2-2
abundance: -
d_gene: -

CDR3nt: TGTGCCAGCAGGACCAATTCACCCCTCCACTTT
CDR3aa: CASRTNSPLHF
v_gene: TRBV6-1
j_gene: TRBJ1-6
abundance: many
d_gene: -

CDR3nt: TGCGCCAGCAGCGACAGGGGGAACACCGGGGAGCTGTTTTTT
CDR3aa: CASSDRGNTGELFF
v_gene: TRBV4-1
j_gene: TRBJ2-2
abundance: -
d_gene: TRBD1

CDR3nt: TGTGCCAGCAGTTTTCGGGGCGGGAGTTACGCCGGGGAGCTGTTTTTT
CDR3aa: CASSFRGGSYAGELFF
v_gene: TRBV27
j_gene: TRBJ2-2
abundance: many
d_gene: TRBD2

CDR3nt: TGTGCCAGCAGTTACTCCGAATCGTTGGACACCGGGGAGCTGTTTTTT
CDR3aa: CASSYSESLDTGELFF
v_gene: TRBV6-5
j_gene: TRBJ2-2
abundance: many
d_gene: -

CDR3nt: TGTGCCAGCAGCTCCTATCCAGGGGTAGCGGGCAATGAGCAGTTCTTC
CDR3aa: CASSSYPGVAGNEQFF
v_gene: TRBV11-2
j_gene: TRBJ2-1
abundance: many
d_gene: -

CDR3nt: TGCGCCAGCCACGCGACTAGCGGTGTTAGGAACAATGAGCAGTTCTTC
CDR3aa: CASHATSGVRNNEQFF
v_gene: TRBV5-1
j_gene: TRBJ2-1
abundance: many
d_gene: TRBD2

CDR3nt: TGCGCCAGCAGCCGGCGGCTAGCGGGGGACGGGGGGGATGAGCAGTTCTTC
CDR3aa: CASSRRLAGDGGDEQFF
v_gene: TRBV5-1
j_gene: TRBJ2-1
abundance: -
d_gene: TRBD2

CDR3nt: TGTGCCAGCAGCTTACAGGGGTCCCCTTTCTACAATGAGCAGTTCTTC
CDR3aa: CASSLQGSPFYNEQFF
v_gene: TRBV3-1
j_gene: TRBJ2-1
abundance: many
d_gene: TRBD1

CDR3nt: TGTGCCAGCAGCTTGGGAGGGGTTGGATTCTTC
CDR3aa: CASSLGGVGFF
v_gene: TRBV5-5
j_gene: TRBJ2-1
abundance: -
d_gene: -

CDR3nt: TGTGCCAGCAGTTTATGGGGTCCAGGCGGGAGGGCCCGGAATGAGCAGTTCTTC
CDR3aa: CASSLWGPGGRARNEQFF
v_gene: TRBV27
j_gene: TRBJ2-1
abundance: many
d_gene: TRBD2

CDR3nt: TGCAGTGCTAGAGGTTGGACTAGGAGCCCCGGGGAGCTGTTTTTT
CDR3aa: CSARGWTRSPGELFF
v_gene: TRBV20-1
j_gene: TRBJ2-2
abundance: -
d_gene: TRBD2

CDR3nt: TGCGCCAGCAGCCCAGGGACAGGAAATCAGCCCCAGCATTTT
CDR3aa: CASSPGTGNQPQHF
v_gene: TRBV4-1
j_gene: TRBJ1-5
abundance: many
d_gene: TRBD1

CDR3nt: TGTGCCAGCAGTTTCCTGCGGGAGACCCCCGTCCCGTTATACGAGCAGTACTTC
CDR3aa: CASSFLRETPVPLYEQYF
v_gene: TRBV28
j_gene: TRBJ2-7
abundance: many
d_gene: TRBD2

CDR3nt: TGTGCCAGCAGTCGACAGGGAGGCTCACCCCTCCACTTT
CDR3aa: CASSRQGGSPLHF
v_gene: TRBV12-3/TRBV12-4
j_gene: TRBJ1-6
abundance: many
d_gene: TRBD1

CDR3nt: TGTGCCAGCACCAACCGGGGGAATATCAATCAGCCCCAGCATTTT
CDR3aa: CASTNRGNINQPQHF
v_gene: TRBV6-1
j_gene: TRBJ1-5
abundance: -
d_gene: -

CDR3nt: TGTGCCAGCAGTCCCAGCGGGAGAGGGACGATAAACGAGCAGTACTTC
CDR3aa: CASSPSGRGTINEQYF
v_gene: TRBV12-3/TRBV12-4
j_gene: TRBJ2-7
abundance: many
d_gene: TRBD2

CDR3nt: TGCAGCGTTGAAACCCGGCTAGCGGGAGGAGGGGCGCAGTATTTT
CDR3aa: CSVETRLAGGGAQYF
v_gene: TRBV29-1
j_gene: TRBJ2-3
abundance: many
d_gene: TRBD2

CDR3nt: TGTGCCTCCGCGGGAGCGGGGGCGAGACGCTATGGCTACACCTTC
CDR3aa: CASAGAGARRYGYTF
v_gene: TRBV6-1
j_gene: TRBJ1-2
abundance: many
d_gene: -

CDR3nt: TGTGCCAGCAGTCTACCGTCGGGCTACACAGATACGCAGTATTTT
CDR3aa: CASSLPSGYTDTQYF
v_gene: TRBV28
j_gene: TRBJ2-3
abundance: many
d_gene: -

CDR3nt: TGTGCCAGCAGCGAAACAGGGGTGGAGACCCAGTACTTC
CDR3aa: CASSETGVETQYF
v_gene: TRBV3-1
j_gene: TRBJ2-5
abundance: many
d_gene: TRBD1

CDR3nt: TGCAGTGCTAGATCCCGCGGAGGGAGAACAGATACGCAGTATTTT
CDR3aa: CSARSRGGRTDTQYF
v_gene: TRBV20-1
j_gene: TRBJ2-3
abundance: -
d_gene: -

CDR3nt: TGTGCCAGCAGTCTTAGCGGGAGGGCTCCCGGGGGGCAGTACTTC
CDR3aa: CASSLSGRAPGGQYF
v_gene: TRBV28
j_gene: TRBJ2-7
abundance: many
d_gene: TRBD2

CDR3nt: TGTGCCAGTGCGAGAGAGCCTTACACCGGGGAGCTGTTTTTT
CDR3aa: CASAREPYTGELFF
v_gene: TRBV5-4
j_gene: TRBJ2-2
abundance: -
d_gene: -

CDR3nt: TGTGCCAGCAGACCCTCGGGCTATACGCAGTATTTT
CDR3aa: CASRPSGYTQYF
v_gene: TRBV25-1
j_gene: TRBJ2-3
abundance: many
d_gene: -

CDR3nt: TGCAGTGCTAGTGGGCCAGGGGGTTACACTGAAGCTTTCTTT
CDR3aa: CSASGPGGYTEAFF
v_gene: TRBV20-1
j_gene: TRBJ1-1
abundance: many
d_gene: TRBD1

CDR3nt: TGCAGTGCTCGGGTTGGCGGGACCGCTGAAGCTTTCTTT
CDR3aa: CSARVGGTAEAFF
v_gene: TRBV20-1
j_gene: TRBJ1-1
abundance: few
d_gene: -

CDR3nt: TGTGCCAGCAGCTTAGACTCTGGCTCCTACAATGAGCAGTTCTTC
CDR3aa: CASSLDSGSYNEQFF
v_gene: TRBV11-1
j_gene: TRBJ2-1
abundance: many
d_gene: -

CDR3nt: TGTGCCAGCAGTCCCGGCAGGGCGGGCACTGAAGCTTTCTTT
CDR3aa: CASSPGRAGTEAFF
v_gene: TRBV2
j_gene: TRBJ1-1
abundance: many
d_gene: -

CDR3nt: TGTGCCACCCGAGCAGGACAGGGCTGGAGCACAGATACGCAGTATTTT
CDR3aa: CATRAGQGWSTDTQYF
v_gene: TRBV15
j_gene: TRBJ2-3
abundance: many
d_gene: TRBD1